This T cell receptor beta chain was obtained from a study of blood T cell repertoires in COVID-19. Overall study: COVID-19 samples collected from the United States, Italy and Spain covered acute and convalescent phases. In each case, the material was cDNA or gDNA derived from T cells, B-cell-depleted T cells, or PBMCs.

CDR1 and CDR2 from the germline V gene are MNHNS and SASEGT. The ends were cut back, 1 base at V and 6 bases at J, with 10 bases in the middle. CDR3 length: 15 amino acids. Assay used: immunoSEQ multiplex PCR; TCRdb lists only in-frame clones, some missing. The sample holds around 58,000 clones, almost 90% seen once. The TCR sequence derives from a man in his sixties with active COVID-19. This sequence joins TRBV6-1 and TRBJ1-6; D is uncertain. The material sequenced was peripheral blood. CDR3 region: CASSEGLAGNSPLHF. The CDR3 DNA reads TGTGCCAGCAGTGAAGGTTTGGCGGGTAATTCACCCCTCCACTTT.